This T cell receptor (beta chain) stems from a study of blood T cell repertoires in COVID-19 (dated by TCRdb to 2018 to 2020). As for the study more broadly: Collaborator samples came from the United States, Italy and Spain and covered acute and convalescent phases of COVID-19. The repertoires were made available in a free public database intended to serve as a resource for research on the immune response to SARS-CoV-2. Where available, HLA class I and class II types were obtained from metadata supplied by the sample provider rather than from assay-based typing. Samples were obtained from the ongoing ImmuneRACE study (first 160 participants) and from some 1,200 subjects provided by 6 global collaborators. Sample metadata almost always included a de-identified subject ID, COVID-19 status, age in years and sex. The prospective study material was composed of cDNA or gDNA derived from T cells, B-cell-depleted T cells, or PBMCs. The dataset comprised deeply sampled blood TCRbeta repertoires from subjects exposed to, actively infected with, or recovered from COVID-19. The study at large found these results: The amount of clinical and demographic metadata varied by source and participant and was provided uncurated.

The germline V gene yields SNHLY for CDR1 and FYNNEI for CDR2. The germline V end is reduced by 6 bases and the J end by 0 bases; junction bases left unmatched: 4. The CDR3 has 14 amino acids, counting the end cysteine and phenylalanine. Just CDR3 DNA is preserved here, 42 bases in frame from base 1. Each collaborating institution followed its own protocols to collect whole blood in K2EDTA tubes. For TCRbeta analysis, collaborators shipped samples as frozen whole blood, isolated PBMCs, or DNA extracted from either of those sample types. Note on this clone: The antigen this receptor binds is unknown. One base away there is no much larger clone; base qualities are not given.

TCRbeta CDR3 regions were amplified from genomic DNA using the immunoSEQ Assay, a bias-controlled multiplex PCR. The authors processed their data as follows. The number of nucleated cells in each sample was estimated from the amplification of reference gene primers within the assay. To quantify the absolute abundance of each unique TCRbeta CDR3 rearrangement, sequence reads were collapsed and filtered. For each sample, productive Simpson clonality was calculated as the square root of Simpson's diversity index across productive rearrangements. Here the immuneACCESS table is served through TCRdb, limited to in-frame sequences with V and J called. Missing clones are a known gap in these copies; in checked studies unresolved V genes cover under half, and the rest lacks a known reason. That table furnishes V, J and clone size, whereas the DNA furnished D and trimming. The sample yields 68,000 or so clones; approximately 90% were counted once. Of the sample, roughly 8.1% is held by the ten largest clones.

The receptor's source is a man younger than 40 with acute or convalescent COVID-19. Rearrangement joined TRBV2 to TRBJ2-5; TRBD1 lines up with 7 middle nucleotides. Sequenced input: peripheral blood. CDR3 reads: CASRAGTDQETQYF. DNA sequence: TGTGCCAGCAGGGCCGGGACAGACCAAGAGACCCAGTACTTC.